Described below is a single T cell receptor (beta chain) sequence and its context. Its antigen has not been determined. No quality values exist for individual bases; no much larger clone is one base distant. The sample's time point label, in plain terms: progressive disease on ibrutinib. For TCR beta library preparation, about 2 micrograms of genomic DNA were isolated from cryopreserved PBMCs. Longitudinal blood samples from CLL patients on ibrutinib monotherapy underwent high-throughput TCR beta sequencing. The patients were enrolled in a single-center, open-label phase 2 trial of ibrutinib monotherapy. Here V drops 6 bases and J drops 7 bases, and the junction holds 13 bases not matched to any gene. From a lookup of the germline V gene, CDR1 and CDR2 are SNHLY and FYNNEI. The CDR3 goes from the cysteine to the phenylalanine over 15 residues. The CDR3 DNA has 45 bases and is translated from base 1.

The data belong to a study of cytotoxic CD8 clonotypes in ibrutinib-treated CLL (dated by TCRdb to the early 2020s). General notes on the study: The cohort had around twelve relapsed/refractory and approximately 15 treatment-naive patients; around 17 were IGHV unmutated. Partial responses were observed in about 25 patients and complete responses in 2; after a median follow-up of roughly 62 months, remission was maintained in approximately 14 patients and progression was observed in about twelve. Response samples were obtained after a median of approximately eleven months of treatment, with a range of roughly 6 to 36 months. Longitudinal samples were available for about 30% of the 86 trial participants. Patients were still on ibrutinib when every remission and progressive disease sample was collected. Cryopreserved peripheral blood mononuclear cells were collected before treatment, at response, and at either disease progression or sustained remission. An average of around 250,000 productive templates and some 100,000 productive rearrangements was obtained per sample.

Each clonotype received, on average, around 10x coverage in deep resolution sequencing performed on a MiSeq, where the target depth lay between 1 in 1 million and 1 in 200,000 T cells. The immunoSEQ hsTCRB Kit was used to generate TCR beta libraries. The study's own analysis went as follows. Data were analyzed with ImmunoSEQ Data Assistant and ImmunoSEQ Analyzer, with V, D and J genes assigned per IMGT definitions. Clonality, with values ranging from 0 to 1, was calculated as one minus the normalized Shannon entropy of productive rearrangement frequencies. Public clonotype analysis was restricted to overrepresented clonotypes comprising at least 0.05% of each patient's repertoire. Approximately 13 age-matched healthy donor repertoires from immuneACCESS served as clonality controls. TCRdb stores this immuneACCESS table with in-frame sequences only. Part of the clones is absent; in the studies checked, under half of the shortfall reflects unresolved V genes, and no reason is known for the rest. That table furnishes V, J and clone size, whereas the DNA furnished D and trimming. The sample table lists about 270,000 clones, approximately 76% of them with a count of one. The top ten clones comprise about 5.3% of the sample.

Here is what the overall study found, with its caveats: Clonality increased at ibrutinib response, stayed stable in sustained remission, and fell back toward baseline at progression. Lymph node repertoires were not examined, and the timing of sampling was not matched between patients in sustained remission and those whose disease progressed. At baseline, clonality was higher than in age-matched healthy donors and showed a strong correlation with circulating CD8+ T-cell counts. Public clonotypes were found to be uncommon and were observed to contract or remain stable during treatment; the increase in clonality was shown to reflect expansion of private clonotypes at ibrutinib response.

The specimen was PBMCs, collected at disease progression, from a patient treated with ibrutinib. This receptor was taken from a human donor with chronic lymphocytic leukemia. In this chain, TRBV2 is recombined with TRBJ1-2; TRBD1 lines up with 8 middle nucleotides. The CDR3 has the sequence CASSGVGQGLGGYTF. The sequenced DNA is TGTGCCAGCAGCGGAGTCGGACAGGGACTTGGTGGCTACACCTTC.